This TCR beta chain is from a study of T cells after yellow fever vaccination. General study findings and limits: High-abundance clonotypes from the bulk population could contaminate FACS-sorted repertoires.

About this clonotype: The antigen is not known.

This CDR3 contains 16 residues. J lost 3 bases, V lost 4 bases, and 11 bases had no gene match. Germline lookup yields CDR1 SGHRS and CDR2 YFSETQ. UMIs and a universal primer site were added when TCR cDNA was made by 5'RACE template switching. TCRdb recomputed calls from the 5' RACE reads with MiXCR, one row per CDR3 protein. The sample has approximately 300,000 distinct CDR3 sequences; about 10% are singletons. This rearrangement joins TRBV5-1 to TRBJ2-3, with 7 bases that match TRBD2. The TCR originated in a man between 18 and 29 years old who received the YFV17D yellow fever vaccine. Sequences were derived from CD4+ T cells sorted from PBMCs, sampled 45 days after the yellow fever booster vaccination. For the CDR3, the DNA is TGCGCCAGCAGCCGCGCTAGCGGAGTTTCTACAGATACGCAGTATTTT. Amino acid sequence: CASSRASGVSTDTQYF.